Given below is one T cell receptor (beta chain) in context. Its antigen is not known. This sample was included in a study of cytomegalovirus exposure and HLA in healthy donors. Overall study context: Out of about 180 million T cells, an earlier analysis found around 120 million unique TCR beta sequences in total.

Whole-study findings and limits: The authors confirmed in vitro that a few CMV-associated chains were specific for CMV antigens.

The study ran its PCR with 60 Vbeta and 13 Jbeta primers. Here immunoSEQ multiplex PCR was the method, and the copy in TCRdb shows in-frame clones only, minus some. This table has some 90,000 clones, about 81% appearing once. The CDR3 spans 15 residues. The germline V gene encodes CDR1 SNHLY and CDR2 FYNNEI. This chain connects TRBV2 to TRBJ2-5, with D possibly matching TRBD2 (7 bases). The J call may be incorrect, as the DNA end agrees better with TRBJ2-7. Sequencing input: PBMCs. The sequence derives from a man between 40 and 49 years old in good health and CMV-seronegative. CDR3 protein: CASFPEGGPVREQYF. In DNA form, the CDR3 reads TGTGCCAGCTTCCCCGAGGGGGGGCCCGTTCGCGAGCAGTACTTC.